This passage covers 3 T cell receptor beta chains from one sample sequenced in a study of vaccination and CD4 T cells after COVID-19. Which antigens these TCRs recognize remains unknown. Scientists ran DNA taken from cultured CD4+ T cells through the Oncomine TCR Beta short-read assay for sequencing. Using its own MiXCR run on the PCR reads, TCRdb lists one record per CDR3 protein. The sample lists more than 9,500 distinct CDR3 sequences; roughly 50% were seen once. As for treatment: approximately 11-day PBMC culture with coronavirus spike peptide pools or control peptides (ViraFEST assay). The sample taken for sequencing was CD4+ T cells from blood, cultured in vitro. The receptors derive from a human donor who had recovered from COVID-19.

CDR3 amino acids: CASSMGPLAKNIQYF. CDR3 DNA sequence: TGTGCCAGTAGTATGGGGCCCTTAGCCAAAAACATTCAGTACTTC. The chain links TRBV19 to TRBJ2-4; tentatively, D is TRBD1 (5 bases). The CDR3 runs to 15 residues. V shed 3 bases and J shed 0 bases, with 9 bases lying between them. CDR1 is LNHDA and CDR2 is SQIVND in the germline V gene (reference sequence).

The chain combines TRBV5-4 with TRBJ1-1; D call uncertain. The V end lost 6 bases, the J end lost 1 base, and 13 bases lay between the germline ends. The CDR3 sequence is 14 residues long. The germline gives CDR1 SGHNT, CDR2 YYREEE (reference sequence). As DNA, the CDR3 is TGTGCCAGCACGGGAGGAGTAGGGAACACTGAAGCTTTCTTT. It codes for CASTGGVGNTEAFF.

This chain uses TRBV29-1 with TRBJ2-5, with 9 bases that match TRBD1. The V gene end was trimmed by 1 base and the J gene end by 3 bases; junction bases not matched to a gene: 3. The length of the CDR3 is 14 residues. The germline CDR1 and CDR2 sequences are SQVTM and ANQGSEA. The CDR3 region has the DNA TGCAGCGTTGAAGGACAGGGGGTGGAAGAGACCCAGTACTTC. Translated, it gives CSVEGQGVEETQYF.